Listed below are T cell receptor beta chains from one sample, sequenced in a study of T cells in Graves' hyperthyroidism and ophthalmopathy. TCRdb reprocessed the multiplex PCR reads via MiXCR and lists one record per CDR3 protein. Of approximately 400,000 distinct CDR3 sequences listed, approximately 14% are singletons. Sequencing used blood. The receptors here all came from a woman under 30 with Graves' hyperthyroidism that later progressed to Graves' ophthalmopathy. Both conserved end residues are part of each CDR3. Each record gives: D gene, J gene, clone size, V gene, CDR3 DNA, CDR3 protein. The D gene is left open where the match is weak. Rows may omit the clone size; those that give it use once, few, many or a size class.

d_gene: TRBD1
j_gene: TRBJ2-1
abundance: many
v_gene: TRBV20-1
CDR3nt: TGCAGTGCTAGACTGTCGGGACAGGGTGACAATGAGCAGTTCTTC
CDR3aa: CSARLSGQGDNEQFF

d_gene: .
j_gene: TRBJ2-1
abundance: many
v_gene: TRBV9
CDR3nt: TGTGCCAGCAGCGCGCAAACAGGGACACCGAACAATGAGCAGTTCTTC
CDR3aa: CASSAQTGTPNNEQFF

d_gene: TRBD2
j_gene: TRBJ2-1
abundance: many
v_gene: TRBV20-1
CDR3nt: TGCAGTGCCCGGACTAGCGGGAGGCAGAGCTCCTACAATGAGCAGTTCTTC
CDR3aa: CSARTSGRQSSYNEQFF

d_gene: .
j_gene: TRBJ1-1
abundance: .
v_gene: TRBV6-1
CDR3nt: TGTGCCAGCAGTGCGGGGGCTATGAACACTGAAGCTTTCTTT
CDR3aa: CASSAGAMNTEAFF

d_gene: TRBD2
j_gene: TRBJ2-5
abundance: .
v_gene: TRBV20-1
CDR3nt: TGCAGTGCTGGGGGATCAGCGGGAGAGGCGGAGACCCAGTACTTC
CDR3aa: CSAGGSAGEAETQYF

d_gene: .
j_gene: TRBJ2-1
abundance: many
v_gene: TRBV7-9
CDR3nt: TGTGCCAGCAGCTTTGCCGCGGTTGAGCAGTTCTTC
CDR3aa: CASSFAAVEQFF

d_gene: .
j_gene: TRBJ2-7
abundance: few
v_gene: TRBV5-4
CDR3nt: TGTGCCAGCAGCTTTCTGGACCCAGGGTACGAGCAGTACTTC
CDR3aa: CASSFLDPGYEQYF

d_gene: TRBD1
j_gene: TRBJ1-1
abundance: many
v_gene: TRBV20-1
CDR3nt: TGCAGTGCTACGCGTCCCGGGACAGCGAAGGCTGAAGCTTTCTTT
CDR3aa: CSATRPGTAKAEAFF

d_gene: TRBD2
j_gene: TRBJ2-3
abundance: many
v_gene: TRBV12-3/TRBV12-4
CDR3nt: TGTGCCAGCAGTTTACCTAGCGGGATTTCAGATACGCAGTATTTT
CDR3aa: CASSLPSGISDTQYF

d_gene: .
j_gene: TRBJ2-7
abundance: many
v_gene: TRBV3-1
CDR3nt: TGTGCCAGCAGCCAAGGGAGCTCGTTCTACGAGCAGTACTTC
CDR3aa: CASSQGSSFYEQYF

d_gene: TRBD1
j_gene: TRBJ2-3
abundance: many
v_gene: TRBV29-1
CDR3nt: TGCAGCGTGGAGGAAACCGGGACAGGGATTTTCTGGGCAGATACGCAGTATTTT
CDR3aa: CSVEETGTGIFWADTQYF

d_gene: .
j_gene: TRBJ1-5
abundance: .
v_gene: TRBV28
CDR3nt: TGTGCCAGCAGTTTATTGAGGTTTGGGGGGACCGATCAGCCCCAGCATTTT
CDR3aa: CASSLLRFGGTDQPQHF

d_gene: .
j_gene: TRBJ1-5
abundance: many
v_gene: TRBV6-1
CDR3nt: TGTGCCAGCAGTGAGATCAGGGGTAATCAGCCCCAGCATTTT
CDR3aa: CASSEIRGNQPQHF

d_gene: TRBD2
j_gene: TRBJ2-7
abundance: .
v_gene: TRBV28
CDR3nt: TGTGCCAGCAGTTCACCCGCCATCACTAGCGGAGACACCCCATCCTACGAGCAGTACTTC
CDR3aa: CASSSPAITSGDTPSYEQYF

d_gene: .
j_gene: TRBJ1-1
abundance: few
v_gene: TRBV7-2
CDR3nt: TGTGCCAGCAGCCCCGACGCAGGAAACACTGAAGCTTTCTTT
CDR3aa: CASSPDAGNTEAFF

d_gene: .
j_gene: TRBJ2-3
abundance: .
v_gene: TRBV4-3
CDR3nt: TGCGCCAGCCATTCAGGGGAAGCTACGCAGTATTTT
CDR3aa: CASHSGEATQYF

d_gene: .
j_gene: TRBJ1-5
abundance: many
v_gene: TRBV4-1
CDR3nt: TGCGCCAGCAGCCAAGGACCGGTCAATCAGCCCCAGCATTTT
CDR3aa: CASSQGPVNQPQHF

d_gene: TRBD1
j_gene: TRBJ1-1
abundance: .
v_gene: TRBV19
CDR3nt: TGTGCCAGTACCCTGACAGGGGTGAACACTGAAGCTTTCTTT
CDR3aa: CASTLTGVNTEAFF

d_gene: .
j_gene: TRBJ2-1
abundance: many
v_gene: TRBV6-2/TRBV6-3
CDR3nt: TGTGCCAGCAGTTACCTGGGCGGCCGGGCTGAGCAGTTCTTC
CDR3aa: CASSYLGGRAEQFF

d_gene: .
j_gene: TRBJ2-7
abundance: many
v_gene: TRBV18
CDR3nt: TGTGCCACAACAGCTCAGGGAGCCTACGAGCAGTACTTC
CDR3aa: CATTAQGAYEQYF

d_gene: .
j_gene: TRBJ1-1
abundance: few
v_gene: TRBV27
CDR3nt: TGTGCCAGCAGTAAAGGGACTCTGAACACTGAAGCTTTCTTT
CDR3aa: CASSKGTLNTEAFF

d_gene: TRBD2
j_gene: TRBJ2-7
abundance: many
v_gene: TRBV15
CDR3nt: TGTGCCACCAGCAGAGAGTGGACTAGCTCCGAGCAGTACTTC
CDR3aa: CATSREWTSSEQYF

d_gene: .
j_gene: TRBJ2-2
abundance: many
v_gene: TRBV2
CDR3nt: TGTGCCAGCAGTGTAGGGCAGGGCGGCGCCGGGGAGCTGTTTTTT
CDR3aa: CASSVGQGGAGELFF

d_gene: .
j_gene: TRBJ1-5
abundance: many
v_gene: TRBV20-1
CDR3nt: TGCAGTGCTGCCGACGGAGCCAATCAGCCCCAGCATTTT
CDR3aa: CSAADGANQPQHF

d_gene: TRBD1
j_gene: TRBJ2-1
abundance: few
v_gene: TRBV20-1
CDR3nt: TGCAGTGCTTTGGACCCCGGGACAGGCCACAATGAGCAGTTCTTC
CDR3aa: CSALDPGTGHNEQFF

d_gene: .
j_gene: TRBJ2-1
abundance: .
v_gene: TRBV20-1
CDR3nt: TGCAGTGCTATCCGGCCGAGCTCCTACAATGAGCAGTTCTTC
CDR3aa: CSAIRPSSYNEQFF

d_gene: TRBD2
j_gene: TRBJ2-7
abundance: many
v_gene: TRBV20-1
CDR3nt: TGCAGTGCTAGAGGGACTAGCGAGAGCTACGAGCAGTACTTC
CDR3aa: CSARGTSESYEQYF

d_gene: .
j_gene: TRBJ2-2
abundance: many
v_gene: TRBV12-3/TRBV12-4
CDR3nt: TGTGCCAGCAAGACAGACAACACCGGGGAGCTGTTTTTT
CDR3aa: CASKTDNTGELFF

d_gene: TRBD2
j_gene: TRBJ2-3
abundance: many
v_gene: TRBV2
CDR3nt: TGTGCCAGCAGTGACGGGACTAACACAGATACGCAGTATTTT
CDR3aa: CASSDGTNTDTQYF

d_gene: .
j_gene: TRBJ1-5
abundance: .
v_gene: TRBV6-6
CDR3nt: TGTGCCAGCAGTTACTCTGCGTATCAGCCCCAGCATTTT
CDR3aa: CASSYSAYQPQHF

d_gene: .
j_gene: TRBJ2-7
abundance: many
v_gene: TRBV6-9
CDR3nt: TGTGCCAGCACCGGAAGGGGCAGTACCTACGAGCAGTACTTC
CDR3aa: CASTGRGSTYEQYF

d_gene: TRBD2
j_gene: TRBJ2-1
abundance: .
v_gene: TRBV24-1
CDR3nt: TGTGCCACCAGTGATTTGGCTAGCGGGGGGCAAGGGGAGCAGTTCTTC
CDR3aa: CATSDLASGGQGEQFF

d_gene: TRBD1
j_gene: TRBJ2-1
abundance: .
v_gene: TRBV30
CDR3nt: TGTGCCTGGAACCGGGACAGGGGGAGGAATGAGCAGTTCTTC
CDR3aa: CAWNRDRGRNEQFF

d_gene: .
j_gene: TRBJ2-3
abundance: many
v_gene: TRBV27
CDR3nt: TGTGCCAGCATGACCACAGATACGCAGTATTTT
CDR3aa: CASMTTDTQYF

d_gene: .
j_gene: TRBJ1-5
abundance: .
v_gene: TRBV19
CDR3nt: TGTGCCAGTAGTATGGCCAGGAATAGCAATCAGCCCCAGCATTTT
CDR3aa: CASSMARNSNQPQHF

d_gene: TRBD2
j_gene: TRBJ2-1
abundance: .
v_gene: TRBV6-1
CDR3nt: TGTGCCAGCAGTGAATCGCCTAGCGGGAGGGGTTACAATGAGCAGTTCTTC
CDR3aa: CASSESPSGRGYNEQFF

d_gene: .
j_gene: TRBJ1-5
abundance: few
v_gene: TRBV5-1
CDR3nt: TGCGCCAGCAGCTTGGATCCAGATCAGCCCCAGCATTTT
CDR3aa: CASSLDPDQPQHF

d_gene: TRBD2
j_gene: TRBJ2-3
abundance: many
v_gene: TRBV27
CDR3nt: TGTGCCAGCAGTACAGGACTAGCGGGAGGCTCAGATACGCAGTATTTT
CDR3aa: CASSTGLAGGSDTQYF